The sequence of this T cell receptor beta chain was determined in a study of graft-versus-host responses after intestinal transplantation (dated by TCRdb to the early 2020s). A note on the overall study: The transplants that recipients got were multivisceral, liver-intestinal, or isolated intestinal. The cohort enrolled about two dozen intestinal transplant recipients, one of whom was a retransplant, and 3 patients without pretransplant specimens were excluded. Graft-versus-host and host-versus-graft alloreactive T cell clones were tracked in the graft, circulation and bone marrow after intestinal transplantation using bulk TCR-beta CDR3 sequencing. To identify alloreactive clones, pre-transplant mixed lymphocyte reaction products were sequenced and compared with unstimulated pre-transplant donor and recipient T cells. Every recipient was given anti-thymocyte globulin induction, then maintenance tacrolimus and steroids for roughly 3 years. A peak of at least 4% donor T cells among recipient peripheral blood mononuclear cells was the definition used for donor T cell macrochimerism. Samples from a few later patients were sequenced in-house on an Illumina MiSeq with MiXCR processing rather than by the commercial service. The investigation overall reported the following: Peak levels of circulating GvH clones were associated with declines in HvG clones early after transplant. In the allografts of patients with donor T cell macrochimerism, GvH to HvG T cell clonal ratios were high. The conclusions were limited by the relatively low number and heterogeneity of the intestinal transplant patients. GvH clones turned up in recipient bone marrow, with some appearing earlier in ileal mucosa or blood, a pattern consistent with an intestinal mucosal origin.

The label giving this sample's time point can be read as: cells obtained before transplantation from donor or recipient. CD3+CD4+ and CD3+CD8+ populations were FACS-sorted from unstimulated pre-transplant donor and recipient cells taken from spleen or lymph nodes. Libraries were built with the immunoSEQ multiplex PCR assay. For most patients, genomic DNA was isolated with the Qiagen DNeasy Blood and Tissue Kit and shipped frozen to Adaptive Biotechnologies for TCR sequencing. For most patients, high-throughput TCR-beta CDR3 sequencing of genomic DNA was performed by Adaptive Biotechnologies. The study's processing was this. TCR sequencing data were retrieved from Adaptive's ImmunoSEQ software for 18 patients, whereas three other patients were processed with MiXCR and VDJtools. CD4 versus CD8 sorting errors were corrected by removing sequences found in both subsets at a frequency ratio below 5:1. CDR3 nucleotide sequences shared between donor and recipient were removed because the origin of such sequences could not be assigned. To count as alloreactive, a clone needed at least 2-fold expansion over unstimulated cells and a minimum CFSE-low frequency of 0.002% (template counts) or 0.001% (read counts). Clones were considered mappable if detected in sequenced pre-transplant spleen, lymph node, or MLR CFSE-low populations of the donor or recipient. The cumulative frequency of alloreactive clones was calculated as a percentage of all sequences, weighted by copy number. Drawn from immuneACCESS, this table holds only the in-frame rearrangements with V and J called that TCRdb kept. Clones are partly lost; checked studies trace under half to an unresolved V gene and leave the rest unexplained. For V, J and clone size, that table is used; D and trimming come from the DNA. The sample has 95,000 to 110,000 clones on record, roughly 87% of them singletons. About 0.73% of the sample rests with the top ten.

Turning to this clone: Its recognized antigen is unknown. Base qualities are missing; no much larger clone stands one base away.

CDR1 and CDR2, looked up from the germline V gene, are MDHEN and SYDVKM. Trimmed from V: 7 bases; trimmed from J: 2 bases; junction bases lacking a gene match: 5. Including the terminal cysteine and phenylalanine, the CDR3 comprises 15 residues. Only the CDR3 region is kept as DNA, spanning 45 bases read in frame from base 1. Sample: unstimulated CD4+ T cells sorted from spleen or lymph node cells, taken before transplant. This chain joins TRBV28 to TRBJ2-1, with 10 bases matching TRBD2. The origin of this receptor is a human donor who was the organ donor for an intestinal transplant. The DNA sequence follows: TGTGCCAGCACCCAAGCGGGAGGGCCCTACAATGAGCAGTTCTTC. Its product reads: CASTQAGGPYNEQFF.